These 5 T cell receptor beta chains came from one sample sequenced in a study of molecular identifiers for immune sequencing clone quantification. TCRdb passed the PCR reads through MiXCR, listing each CDR3 protein once. The top ten hold approximately 10% of the sample, which has 100,000 or so distinct CDR3 sequences, under 40% seen once. The sample was naive CD8+ T cells from blood, with Jurkat cell RNA spiked in. Subset here: FACS-sorted CD8+CD4-CCR7+CD45RA+ naive T cells. These receptor sequences come from a human donor in good health. Some libraries in this study had Jurkat cell RNA spiked in.

The chain has TRBV19 and TRBJ1-5, with D possibly being TRBD1 (5 bases). V lost 3 bases and J 2 bases, leaving 11 bases between the germline ends. Germline V gene sequence: CDR1 LNHDA, CDR2 SQIVND (reference sequence). This CDR3 comprises 15 residues. This chain's CDR3 is CASSMGTRGNQPQHF. Written as DNA, the CDR3 is TGTGCCAGTAGTATGGGGACGCGAGGCAATCAGCCCCAGCATTTT.

Details on this clonotype: At one boundary the junction diverges from the germline segment, which might be a read error. The V and J genes are TRBV2 and TRBJ2-5, with 7 bases aligning to TRBD1. Per the germline V gene, CDR1 is SNHLY and CDR2 is FYNNEI. This CDR3 region has 11 residues. For the CDR3, the DNA is TGTGCCACCCGACAGGGAGACACCCTGTACTTT. Its protein product is CATRQGDTLYF.

This clonotype was found many times. The chain is built from TRBV6-1 and TRBJ2-4; D is unresolved. V lost 3 bases and J 7 bases, leaving 10 bases between the germline ends. This CDR3 has 13 amino acids. Germline V gene lookup returns CDR1 MNHNS and CDR2 SASEGT. CDR3 in DNA: TGTGCCAGCAGTGAGGCTGTTTGGAACATTCAGTACTTC. This gives the protein CASSEAVWNIQYF.

This clonotype was recorded only once. This may be a read error, as it is one base from a much larger clone. The rearrangement uses TRBV2 and TRBJ2-1; D call uncertain. Germline-derived CDR1 and CDR2 are SNHLY and FYNNEI. The CDR3 runs to 17 residues. CDR3 residues: CASSEALAPDSYNERFF. The CDR3 nucleotides read TGTGCCAGCAGTGAAGCGTTAGCACCCGACTCCTACAATGAGCGGTTCTTC.

This clonotype was seen many times. This chain joins TRBV25-1 and TRBJ2-7; 8 bases are shared with TRBD2. CDR1 and CDR2 from the germline V gene are MGHDK and SYGVNS. V was pared by 3 bases and J by 5 bases, with 9 bases of the junction left unmatched. This CDR3 has 15 residues. The DNA of the CDR3 is TGTGCCAGCAGTGACTGGGGGCTAGCGGGTCACGAGCAGTACTTC. It is translated as CASSDWGLAGHEQYF.